These 26 T cell receptor beta chains share one sample of origin, sequenced in a study of blood T cell repertoires in COVID-19. TCRdb's copy holds only in-frame clones and misses some; the assay was immunoSEQ multiplex PCR. Of a few hundred thousand clones listed, 75% to 90% were seen once; the top ten hold roughly 3%. Source material: PBMCs or T cells enriched from blood (not recorded which). The source is a woman aged 18-29 years in a cohort exposed to, infected with or recovered from COVID-19 (not recorded which).

The chain couples TRBV4-1 to TRBJ1-5; 11 bases are a match to TRBD1. J was trimmed by 6 bases and V by 2 bases; bases with no gene match: 6. The V gene's germline CDR1 is MGHRA and CDR2 YSYEKL. The CDR3 consists of 16 residues. CDR3 DNA: TGCGCCAGCAGCCAACCGGGACAGGGGGAAGGTCAGCCCCAGCATTTT. Translating it yields CASSQPGQGEGQPQHF.

The chain employs TRBV11-2 and TRBJ1-2, with D unclear. Trimming removed 4 bases from V and 4 bases from J, with 10 bases in between. Germline loops: CDR1 SGHAT, CDR2 FQNNGV. The CDR3 runs to 13 residues. CDR3 in DNA: TGTGCCAGCAGCTCCGGGAGTTCCTATGGCTACACCTTC. Its translation: CASSSGSSYGYTF.

V is TRBV19 and J is TRBJ1-4; D is possibly TRBD1 (5 bases). Germline V gene data show CDR1 as LNHDA and CDR2 as SQIVND (reference sequence). Trimming pared 3 bases from V and 0 bases from J, leaving 8 bases between. The CDR3 runs to 15 residues. CDR3 in amino acids: CASSISGSTNEKLFF. The CDR3 region has the DNA TGTGCCAGTAGTATCTCAGGGTCAACTAATGAAAAACTGTTTTTT.

The V call is TRBV4-1, the J call TRBJ1-3, with 7 bases aligning to TRBD1. With V trimmed by 4 bases and J by 1 base, 4 bases remained unmatched. The germline V gene encodes CDR1 MGHRA and CDR2 YSYEKL. The CDR3 length is 15 residues. CDR3 coding DNA: TGCGCCAGCAGCCGACAGGGCTTATCTGGAAACACCATATATTTT. Protein sequence: CASSRQGLSGNTIYF.

The chain is built from TRBV7-8 and TRBJ1-5, with 9 bases aligning to TRBD1. J gave up 2 bases and V 7 bases, and 6 bases lay outside the gene matches. Germline CDR1 reads SGHVS; CDR2 reads FQNEAQ. This CDR3 has 15 amino acids. As DNA, the CDR3 is TGTGCCAGCAACAGGGGGCCGGTGGGCAATCAGCCCCAGCATTTT. It yields the protein CASNRGPVGNQPQHF.

The J gene is TRBJ2-7, the V gene TRBV2; 7 bases match TRBD1. J was trimmed by 3 bases and V by 2 bases; bases with no gene match: 4. The CDR3 consists of 14 residues. CDR1 is SNHLY, CDR2 FYNNEI, per germline. The CDR3 DNA follows: TGTGCCAGCAGTGAATTGGGACAGATCTACGAGCAGTACTTC. The encoded protein is CASSELGQIYEQYF.

The genes are TRBV27 and TRBJ2-3, with 11 bases identical to TRBD1. CDR1 is MNHEY, CDR2 SMNVEV, per germline (reference sequence). This CDR3 has 15 amino acids. J lost 5 bases, V lost 4 bases, and 5 bases had no gene match. CDR3 DNA sequence: TGTGCCAGCAGTTACCGGGACAGGGGGTTAGATACGCAGTATTTT. It is translated as CASSYRDRGLDTQYF.

The V and J genes are TRBV7-9 and TRBJ2-2; TRBD1 is a possible D gene (6 bases). CDR1 SEHNR and CDR2 FQNEAQ come from the germline V gene (reference sequence). Between the trimmed V and J ends, which lost 5 bases and 0 bases, there was a span of 10 bases. The CDR3 sequence is 15 residues long. CDR3 DNA sequence: TGTGCCAGCAGCACGGGACAACCGAACACCGGGGAGCTGTTTTTT. This sequence encodes CASSTGQPNTGELFF.

This sequence joins TRBV6-5 and TRBJ1-1, with D perhaps matching TRBD1 (5 bases). The CDR3 runs to 15 residues. In germline, CDR1 is MNHEY, CDR2 SVGAGI. With 5 bases removed from V and 1 base from J, the gap between germline ends came to 14 bases. CDR3 protein: CASSTTAGGNTEAFF. The CDR3 DNA follows: TGTGCCAGCAGTACGACAGCCGGGGGGAACACTGAAGCTTTCTTT.

V and J are TRBV29-1 and TRBJ1-1, with a possible D match to TRBD1 (5 bases). Germline V gene lookup returns CDR1 SQVTM and CDR2 ANQGSEA. The CDR3 runs 16 residues. V lost 4 bases to trimming and J lost 6 bases, with 24 bases between them. CDR3 residues: CSVVGGSTIGTAEAFF. The CDR3 DNA sequence: TGCAGCGTTGTGGGGGGATCTACGATTGGTACGGCTGAAGCTTTCTTT.

The rearrangement uses TRBV5-4 and TRBJ1-2, with D unclear. Per the germline V gene, CDR1 is SGHNT and CDR2 is YYREEE (reference sequence). The CDR3 runs 14 residues. V was trimmed by 0 bases and J by 4 bases, leaving 10 bases between them. CDR3 residues: CASSLGELSYGYTF. CDR3 DNA sequence: TGTGCCAGCAGCTTGGGGGAGCTTTCCTATGGCTACACCTTC.

The chain joins TRBV5-4 to TRBJ2-7; D possibly corresponds to TRBD2 (5 bases). Germline V CDR1 and CDR2: SGHNT, YYREEE (reference sequence). The V and J ends lost 3 bases and 6 bases respectively, with 16 bases between them. The CDR3 extends over 14 amino acids. The CDR3 loop is CASSSTKIGGEQYF. Here the CDR3 DNA reads TGTGCCAGCAGCTCCACGAAAATAGGAGGCGAGCAGTACTTC.

The chain combines TRBV18 with TRBJ1-1; D unresolved. This CDR3 region has 15 residues. Germline V CDR1 and CDR2: KGHSH, LQKENI. V lost 2 bases to trimming and J lost 1 base, with 11 bases between them. CDR3 sequence: CASSPSRGGNTEAFF. The CDR3 DNA follows: TGTGCCAGCTCACCAAGTCGGGGAGGGAACACTGAAGCTTTCTTT.

V gene TRBV27 combines with J gene TRBJ2-1, with 9 bases lining up with TRBD1. CDR1 is MNHEY, CDR2 SMNVEV, per germline (reference sequence). The CDR3 extends over 16 amino acids. J gave up 6 bases and V 2 bases, and 8 bases lay outside the gene matches. The chain's CDR3 is CASSLIENRGRNEQFF. The CDR3 DNA reads TGTGCCAGCAGTTTAATCGAGAACAGGGGGCGCAATGAGCAGTTCTTC.

The chain employs TRBV27 and TRBJ2-7; 7 positions match TRBD2. The CDR3 length is 14 residues. Germline CDR1 and CDR2: MNHEY and SMNVEV (reference sequence). With 6 bases clipped from V and 7 bases from J, the junction kept 12 bases outside the gene matches. The CDR3 sequence: CASSPWGRVREQYF. The CDR3 coding sequence is TGTGCCAGCAGCCCCTGGGGGAGGGTCAGGGAGCAGTACTTC.

V gene TRBV18 combines with J gene TRBJ2-3; 9 nucleotides agree with TRBD1. The CDR3 is 15 amino acids. CDR1 KGHSH and CDR2 LQKENI come from the germline V gene. J lost 4 bases, V lost 3 bases, and 5 bases had no gene match. The CDR3 DNA sequence: TGTGCCAGCTCACCGGGACAGGGTCTGCCAGATACGCAGTATTTT. Protein: CASSPGQGLPDTQYF.

The CDR3 DNA is TGTGCCAGTAGCGCTACAGCAAACTCTGGAAACACCATATATTTT. This encodes CASSATANSGNTIYF. The V call is TRBV19, the J call TRBJ1-3, with D uncertain. CDR3 length: 15 residues. The germline V and J ends were trimmed by 6 bases and 0 bases, with 12 bases remaining between them. The V gene's germline CDR1 is LNHDA and CDR2 SQIVND (reference sequence).

The chain carries TRBV7-2 and TRBJ2-7; 9 nucleotides align to TRBD1. CDR3 length: 14 residues. V lost 1 base to trimming and J lost 4 bases; unmatched junction nucleotides: 2. The germline V gene encodes CDR1 SGHTA and CDR2 FQGNSA. This CDR3 is CASSLEQGAYEQYF. The CDR3 bases are TGTGCCAGCAGCTTAGAACAGGGGGCATACGAGCAGTACTTC. The variable domain in full, completed from reference TRBV7-2 and TRBJ2-7, reads GAGVSQSPSNKVTEKGKDVELRCDPISGHTALYWYRQSLGQGLEFLIYFQGNSAPDKSGLPSDRFSAERTGGSVSTLTIQRTQQEDSAVYLCASSLEQGAYEQYFGPGTRLTVT.

The V gene is TRBV4-1, the J gene TRBJ2-1; D may be TRBD2 (5 bases). The length of the CDR3 is 16 residues. Trimming took off 4 bases at V and 1 base at J, with 14 bases between the two ends. CDR1 and CDR2 (germline): MGHRA, YSYEKL. As DNA, the CDR3 is TGCGCCAGCAGCCCTACGGACTTCCCGTCCTACAATGAGCAGTTCTTC. Translation: CASSPTDFPSYNEQFF.

Comment on this clone: This sample also contains other DNA sequences that code for the same CDR3. The chain combines TRBV19 with TRBJ2-1; a possible D gene is TRBD2 (5 bases). V lost 5 bases, J lost 3 bases, and 8 bases lay in between. Germline assignment: CDR1 LNHDA and CDR2 SQIVND (reference sequence). There are 13 residues in the CDR3. The CDR3 spells CASSPRGYNEQFF. The CDR3 nucleotides are TGTGCCAGTAGTCCCCGGGGCTACAATGAGCAGTTCTTC.

The rearrangement uses TRBV11-2 and TRBJ1-2; a possible D gene is TRBD1 (5 bases). Germline V CDR1 and CDR2: SGHAT, FQNNGV. The CDR3 sequence is 14 residues long. With 5 bases removed from V and 7 bases from J, the gap between germline ends came to 17 bases. CDR3 sequence reads: CASSRGVGRSGYTF. For the CDR3, the DNA is TGTGCCAGCAGCCGGGGGGTTGGCCGTAGTGGCTACACCTTC.

In this sample, this clone turned up once. The chain links TRBV5-1 to TRBJ1-2; TRBD1 aligns across 9 bases. CDR1 is SGHRS and CDR2 is YFSETQ in the germline V gene. There are 15 residues in the CDR3. Trimming cost V 3 bases and J 5 bases; bases outside gene matches: 8. The chain's CDR3 is CASSSTGGHGYGYTF. Written as DNA, the CDR3 is TGCGCCAGCAGCTCAACAGGGGGCCATGGGTATGGCTACACCTTC.

The V and J genes are TRBV24-1 and TRBJ1-2; 7 bases agree with TRBD1. This CDR3 is built from 12 residues. V shed 4 bases, J shed 8 bases, and the junction held 3 bases outside the gene matches. Looked up from germline, CDR1 is KGHDR and CDR2 is SFDVKD. The CDR3 DNA sequence: TGTGCCACCAGTGACACAGGGGAAGGCTACACCTTC. Translating it yields CATSDTGEGYTF.

This chain uses TRBV19 with TRBJ1-4; D gene uncertain. CDR1 is LNHDA, CDR2 SQIVND, per germline (reference sequence). The CDR3 length is 12 residues. V dropped 7 bases and J dropped 6 bases, with 9 bases sitting between them. The CDR3: CASTRQDEKLFF. The CDR3 DNA reads TGTGCCAGTACCCGGCAGGATGAAAAACTGTTTTTT.

The chain is built from TRBV27 and TRBJ1-2; 8 bases are shared with TRBD1. This CDR3 comprises 14 residues. Germline V gives CDR1 MNHEY, CDR2 SMNVEV (reference sequence). The ends lost 3 bases at V and 6 bases at J; junction bases unmatched: 6. The CDR3 reads CASSLNRGSDGYTF. CDR3 nucleotides: TGTGCCAGCAGTTTGAACAGGGGGAGTGATGGCTACACCTTC.

The chain carries TRBV11-2 and TRBJ1-1; TRBD1 matches 8 bases. Germline V lookup: CDR1 SGHAT, CDR2 FQNNGV. CDR3 length: 18 amino acids. V lost 0 bases, J lost 5 bases, and 14 bases stayed unmatched. The CDR3 is CASSLDPLTGDIRTEAFF. CDR3 DNA: TGTGCCAGCAGCTTAGATCCCTTGACAGGGGACATACGGACTGAAGCTTTCTTT.